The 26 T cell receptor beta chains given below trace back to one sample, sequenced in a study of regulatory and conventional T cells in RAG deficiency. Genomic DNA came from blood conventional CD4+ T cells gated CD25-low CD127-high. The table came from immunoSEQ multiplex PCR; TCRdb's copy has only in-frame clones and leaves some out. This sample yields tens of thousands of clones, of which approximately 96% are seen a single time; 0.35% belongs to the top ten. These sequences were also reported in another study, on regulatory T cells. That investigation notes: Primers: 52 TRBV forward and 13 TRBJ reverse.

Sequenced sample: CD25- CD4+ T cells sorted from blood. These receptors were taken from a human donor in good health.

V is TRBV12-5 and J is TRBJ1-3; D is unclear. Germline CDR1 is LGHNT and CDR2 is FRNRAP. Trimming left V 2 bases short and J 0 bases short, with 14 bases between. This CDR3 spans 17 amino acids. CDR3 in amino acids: CASGLNAAPRSGNTIYF. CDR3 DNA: TGTGCTAGTGGTTTGAACGCGGCCCCCCGCTCTGGAAACACCATATATTTT.

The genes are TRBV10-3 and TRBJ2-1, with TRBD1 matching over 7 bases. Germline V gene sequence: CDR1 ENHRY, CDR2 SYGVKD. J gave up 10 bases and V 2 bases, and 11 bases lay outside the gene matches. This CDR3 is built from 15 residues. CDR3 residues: CAISEDRAEATEQFF. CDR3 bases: TGTGCCATCAGTGAGGACAGGGCCGAGGCCACAGAGCAGTTCTTC.

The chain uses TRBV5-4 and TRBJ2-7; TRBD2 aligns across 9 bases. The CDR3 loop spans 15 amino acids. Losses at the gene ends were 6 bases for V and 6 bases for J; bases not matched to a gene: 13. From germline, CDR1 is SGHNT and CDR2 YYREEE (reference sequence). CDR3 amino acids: CASNVRSGRLSEQYF. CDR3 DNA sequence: TGTGCCAGCAATGTGCGGAGCGGGAGGCTAAGCGAGCAGTACTTC.

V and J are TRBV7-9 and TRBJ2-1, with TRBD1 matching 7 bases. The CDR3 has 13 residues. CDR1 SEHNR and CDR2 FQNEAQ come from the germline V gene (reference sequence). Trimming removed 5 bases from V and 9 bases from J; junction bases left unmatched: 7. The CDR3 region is CASSETGIGEQFF. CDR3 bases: TGTGCCAGCAGCGAGACAGGGATAGGTGAGCAGTTCTTC.

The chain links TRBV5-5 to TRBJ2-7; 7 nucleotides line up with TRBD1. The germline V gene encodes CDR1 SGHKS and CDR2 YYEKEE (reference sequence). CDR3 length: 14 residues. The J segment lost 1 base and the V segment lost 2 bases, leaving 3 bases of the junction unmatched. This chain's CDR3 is CASSLPGQSYEQYF. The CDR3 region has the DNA TGTGCCAGCAGCTTACCGGGACAGTCCTACGAGCAGTACTTC. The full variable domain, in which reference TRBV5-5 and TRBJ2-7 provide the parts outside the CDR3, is DAGVTQSPTHLIKTRGQQVTLRCSPISGHKSVSWYQQVLGQGPQFIFQYYEKEERGRGNFPDRFSARQFPNYSSELNVNALLLGDSALYLCASSLPGQSYEQYFGPGTRLTVT.

The CDR3 sequence: CASARAVAKNIQYF. The DNA for the CDR3 is TGTGCCAGCGCTCGAGCGGTAGCCAAAAACATTCAGTACTTC. The chain uses TRBV7-2 and TRBJ2-4, with D maybe TRBD2 (5 bases). Germline-derived CDR1 and CDR2 are SGHTA and FQGNSA. CDR3 size: 14 residues. Trimming left V 8 bases short and J 0 bases short, with 11 bases between.

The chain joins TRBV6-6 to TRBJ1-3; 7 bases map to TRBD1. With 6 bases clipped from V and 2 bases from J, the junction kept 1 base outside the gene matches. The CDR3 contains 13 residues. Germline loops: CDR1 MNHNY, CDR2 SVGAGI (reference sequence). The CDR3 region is CASRTGTGNTIYF. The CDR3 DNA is TGTGCCAGCAGGACAGGGACTGGAAACACCATATATTTT.

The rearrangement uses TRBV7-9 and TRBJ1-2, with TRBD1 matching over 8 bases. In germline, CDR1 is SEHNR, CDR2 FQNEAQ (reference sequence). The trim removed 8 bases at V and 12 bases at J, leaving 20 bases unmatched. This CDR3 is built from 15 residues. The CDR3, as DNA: TGTGCCAGCGGCCAAGCATCGGGACAGGACCTAAGGGACACCTTC. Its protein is CASGQASGQDLRDTF.

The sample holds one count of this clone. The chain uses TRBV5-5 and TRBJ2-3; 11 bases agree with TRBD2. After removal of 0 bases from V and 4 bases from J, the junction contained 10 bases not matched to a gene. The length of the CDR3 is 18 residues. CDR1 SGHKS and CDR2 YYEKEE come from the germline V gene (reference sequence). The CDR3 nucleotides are TGTGCCAGCAGCTTGGGGTCCCTAGCGGGAGGAGGTGCAGATACGCAGTATTTT. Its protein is CASSLGSLAGGGADTQYF.

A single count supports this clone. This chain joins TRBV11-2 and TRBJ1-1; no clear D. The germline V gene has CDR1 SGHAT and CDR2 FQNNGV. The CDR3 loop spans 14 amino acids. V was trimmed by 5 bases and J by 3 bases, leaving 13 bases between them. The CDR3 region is CASSPLPGYTEAFF. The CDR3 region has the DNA TGTGCCAGCAGCCCTCTTCCGGGTTACACTGAAGCTTTCTTT.

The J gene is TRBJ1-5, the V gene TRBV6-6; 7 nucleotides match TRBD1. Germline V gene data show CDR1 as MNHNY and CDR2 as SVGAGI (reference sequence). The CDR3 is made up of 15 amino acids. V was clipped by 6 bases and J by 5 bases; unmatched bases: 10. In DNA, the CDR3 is TGTGCCAGCAGGGAACAGGGGTGGGCGGATCAGCCCCAGCATTTT. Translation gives CASREQGWADQPQHF.

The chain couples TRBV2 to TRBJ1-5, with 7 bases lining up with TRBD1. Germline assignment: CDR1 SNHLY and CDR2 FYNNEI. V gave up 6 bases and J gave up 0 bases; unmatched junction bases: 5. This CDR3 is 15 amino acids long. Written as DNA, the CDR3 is TGTGCCAGCAGAGACGACAGGGCTAGCAATCAGCCCCAGCATTTT. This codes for CASRDDRASNQPQHF.

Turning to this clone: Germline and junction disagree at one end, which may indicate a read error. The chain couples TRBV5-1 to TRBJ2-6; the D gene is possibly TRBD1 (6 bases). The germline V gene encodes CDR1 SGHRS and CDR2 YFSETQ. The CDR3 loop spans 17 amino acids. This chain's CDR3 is CASSVHIQGSGANVPTF. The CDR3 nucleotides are TGCGCCAGCAGCGTTCACATCCAGGGGTCTGGGGCCAACGTCCCGACTTTC. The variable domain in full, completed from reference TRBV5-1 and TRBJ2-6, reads KAGVTQTPRYLIKTRGQQVTLSCSPISGHRSVSWYQQTPGQGLQFLFEYFSETQRNKGNFPGRFSGRQFSNSRSEMNVSTLELGDSALYLCASSVHIQGSGANVPTFGAGSRLTVL.

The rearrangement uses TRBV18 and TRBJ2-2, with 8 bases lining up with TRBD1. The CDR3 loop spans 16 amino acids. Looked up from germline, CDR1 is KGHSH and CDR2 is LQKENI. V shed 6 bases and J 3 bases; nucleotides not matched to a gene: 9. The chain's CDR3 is CASSPKDRADTGELFF. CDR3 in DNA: TGTGCCAGCTCCCCGAAGGACAGGGCCGACACCGGGGAGCTGTTTTTT. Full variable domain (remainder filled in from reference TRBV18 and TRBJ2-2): NAGVMQNPRHLVRRRGQEARLRCSPMKGHSHVYWYRQLPEEGLKFMVYLQKENIIDESGMPKERFSAEFPKEGPSILRIQQVVRGDSAAYFCASSPKDRADTGELFFGEGSRLTVL.

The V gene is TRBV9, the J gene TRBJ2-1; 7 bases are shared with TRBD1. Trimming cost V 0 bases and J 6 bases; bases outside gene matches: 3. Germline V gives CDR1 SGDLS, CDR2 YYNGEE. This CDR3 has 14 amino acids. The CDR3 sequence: CASSVVAGGNEQFF. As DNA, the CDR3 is TGTGCCAGCAGCGTAGTGGCAGGGGGCAATGAGCAGTTCTTC.

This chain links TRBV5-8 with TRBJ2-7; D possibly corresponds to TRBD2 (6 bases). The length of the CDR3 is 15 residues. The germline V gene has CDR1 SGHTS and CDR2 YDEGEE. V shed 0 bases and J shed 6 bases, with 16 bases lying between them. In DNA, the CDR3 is TGTGCCAGCAGCTTGGAAATGGGACTGCTGGCCGAGCAGTACTTC. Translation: CASSLEMGLLAEQYF. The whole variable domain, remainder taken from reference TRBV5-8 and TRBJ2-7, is EAGVTQSPTHLIKTRGQQATLRCSPISGHTSVYWYQQALGLGLQFLLWYDEGEERNRGNFPPRFSGRQFPNYSSELNVNALELEDSALYLCASSLEMGLLAEQYFGPGTRLTVT.

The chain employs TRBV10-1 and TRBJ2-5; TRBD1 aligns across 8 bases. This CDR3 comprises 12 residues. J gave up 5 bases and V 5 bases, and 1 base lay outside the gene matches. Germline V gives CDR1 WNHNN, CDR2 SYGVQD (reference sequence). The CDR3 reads CASSRTGETQYF. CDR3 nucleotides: TGCGCCAGCAGTAGGACAGGGGAGACCCAGTACTTC.

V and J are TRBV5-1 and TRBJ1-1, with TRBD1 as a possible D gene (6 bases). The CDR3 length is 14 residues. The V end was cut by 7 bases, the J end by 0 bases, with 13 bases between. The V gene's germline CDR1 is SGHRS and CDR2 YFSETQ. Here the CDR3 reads CASGQDRLNTEAFF. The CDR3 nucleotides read TGCGCCAGCGGGCAGGACAGATTGAACACTGAAGCTTTCTTT.

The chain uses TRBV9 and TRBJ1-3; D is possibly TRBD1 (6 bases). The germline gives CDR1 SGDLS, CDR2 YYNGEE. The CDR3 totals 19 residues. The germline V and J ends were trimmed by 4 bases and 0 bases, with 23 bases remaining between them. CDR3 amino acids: CASSPEGVERPLSGNTIYF. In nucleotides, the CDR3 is TGTGCCAGCAGCCCAGAGGGGGTGGAGCGGCCTCTCTCTGGAAACACCATATATTTT.

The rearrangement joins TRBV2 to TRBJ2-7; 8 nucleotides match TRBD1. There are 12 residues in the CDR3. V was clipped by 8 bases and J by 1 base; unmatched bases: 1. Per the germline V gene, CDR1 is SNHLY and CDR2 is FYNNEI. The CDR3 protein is CASRQGSYEQYF. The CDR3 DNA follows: TGTGCCAGCCGACAGGGGTCCTACGAGCAGTACTTC.

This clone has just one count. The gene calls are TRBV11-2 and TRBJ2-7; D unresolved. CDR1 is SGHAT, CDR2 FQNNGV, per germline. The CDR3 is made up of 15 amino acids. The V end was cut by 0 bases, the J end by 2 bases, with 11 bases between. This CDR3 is CASSLDQRSPYEQYF. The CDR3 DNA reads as TGTGCCAGCAGCTTAGATCAGAGGTCCCCCTACGAGCAGTACTTC.

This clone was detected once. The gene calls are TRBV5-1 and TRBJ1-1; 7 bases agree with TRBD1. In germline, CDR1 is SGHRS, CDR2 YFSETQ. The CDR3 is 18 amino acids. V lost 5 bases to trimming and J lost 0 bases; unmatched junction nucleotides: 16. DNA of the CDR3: TGCGCCAGCAGACAAAACAGGGGTGCTAAGGGGATGAACACTGAAGCTTTCTTT. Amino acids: CASRQNRGAKGMNTEAFF.

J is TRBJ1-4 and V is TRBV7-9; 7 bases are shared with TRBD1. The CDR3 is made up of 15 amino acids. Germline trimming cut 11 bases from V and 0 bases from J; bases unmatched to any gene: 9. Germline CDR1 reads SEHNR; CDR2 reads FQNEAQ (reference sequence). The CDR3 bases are TGTGCCCTCACGCGGGACAGTGCAACTAATGAAAAACTGTTTTTT. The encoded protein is CALTRDSATNEKLFF. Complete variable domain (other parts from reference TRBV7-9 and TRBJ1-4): DTGVSQNPRHKITKRGQNVTFRCDPISEHNRLYWYRQTLGQGPEFLTYFQNEAQLEKSRLLSDRFSAERPKGSFSTLEIQRTEQGDSAMYLCALTRDSATNEKLFFGSGTQLSVL.

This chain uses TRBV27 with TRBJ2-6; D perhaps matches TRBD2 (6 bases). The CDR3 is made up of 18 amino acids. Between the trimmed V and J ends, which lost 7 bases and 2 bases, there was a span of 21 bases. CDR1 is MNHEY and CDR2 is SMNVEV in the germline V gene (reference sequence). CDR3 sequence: CASTVRRGPGAGANVLTF. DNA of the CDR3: TGTGCCAGCACAGTTAGGAGGGGTCCGGGAGCTGGGGCCAACGTCCTGACTTTC. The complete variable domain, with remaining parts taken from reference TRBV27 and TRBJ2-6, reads EAQVTQNPRYLITVTGKKLTVTCSQNMNHEYMSWYRQDPGLGLRQIYYSMNVEVTDKGDVPEGYKVSRKEKRNFPLILESPSPNQTSLYFCASTVRRGPGAGANVLTFGAGSRLTVL.

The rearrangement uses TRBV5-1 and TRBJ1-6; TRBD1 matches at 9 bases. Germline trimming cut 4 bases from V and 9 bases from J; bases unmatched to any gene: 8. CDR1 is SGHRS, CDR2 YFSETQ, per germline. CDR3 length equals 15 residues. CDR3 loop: CASSRSQGAISPLHF. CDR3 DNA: TGCGCCAGCAGCCGCTCACAGGGGGCCATTTCACCCCTCCACTTT.

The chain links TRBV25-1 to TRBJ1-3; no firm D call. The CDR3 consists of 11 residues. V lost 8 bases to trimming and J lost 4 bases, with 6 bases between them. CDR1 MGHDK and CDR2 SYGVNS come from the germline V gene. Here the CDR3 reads CASSRGNTIYF. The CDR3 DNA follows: TGTGCCAGCTCCAGGGGAAACACCATATATTTT.